This TCR beta chain was recorded in a study of T-cell reconstitution after alpha-beta-depleted transplantation in children. Trimming left V 4 bases short and J 3 bases short, with 7 bases between. The germline CDR1 and CDR2 sequences are SGHRS and YFSETQ. The CDR3 extends over 12 amino acids. TCRbeta library construction was performed incorporating unique molecular identifiers. MiXCR was run by TCRdb on the PCR reads, yielding one entry per CDR3 protein. The sample records roughly 100,000 distinct CDR3 sequences, 6.5% to 8.5% being singletons. By share, this clonotype counts as medium-sized. V gene TRBV5-1 combines with J gene TRBJ1-2; D is unresolved. This material consisted of PBMCs from the stem cell graft donor, taken from the stem cell graft. The receptor was isolated from a human donor who donated a stem cell graft to a child with congenital amegakaryocytic thrombocytopenia. The CDR3 sequence is CASSLPDYGYTF. The CDR3 region has the DNA TGCGCCAGCAGCCTGCCGGACTATGGCTACACCTTC.